One and the same sample provided the 15 T cell receptor beta chains below, sequenced in a study of blood T cell repertoires in COVID-19. The method was immunoSEQ multiplex PCR; TCRdb's version includes in-frame clones alone and lacks a portion of them. The sample carries 100,000 or so clones, 82% recorded once. Sequencing was done on a sample of peripheral blood. The receptors here all came from an elderly man with acute or convalescent COVID-19.

The chain couples TRBV30 to TRBJ2-6, with D perhaps matching TRBD1 (6 bases). The V and J ends lost 4 bases and 0 bases respectively, with 16 bases between them. CDR1 and CDR2 (germline): GTSNPN, SVGIG (reference sequence). The CDR3 is made up of 17 amino acids. The CDR3 bases are TGTGCCTGGATCAATCAAGACAGGCCCTCTGGGGCCAACGTCCTGACTTTC. Encoded protein: CAWINQDRPSGANVLTF.

The chain employs TRBV5-1 and TRBJ1-4; possibly TRBD1 for D (6 bases). This CDR3 has 15 residues. Germline CDR1 is SGHRS and CDR2 is YFSETQ. V dropped 0 bases and J dropped 2 bases, with 8 bases sitting between them. The CDR3 region has the DNA TGCGCCAGCAGCTTGGCCCAGGGGACTAATGAAAAACTGTTTTTT. Its protein product is CASSLAQGTNEKLFF.

A few counts support this clone. The gene calls are TRBV7-2 and TRBJ1-2; 9 nucleotides line up with TRBD1. Losses at the gene ends were 5 bases for V and 5 bases for J; bases not matched to a gene: 9. CDR3 length: 15 residues. Looked up from germline, CDR1 is SGHTA and CDR2 is FQGNSA. CDR3 in amino acids: CASSAGTGPAYGYTF. Here the CDR3 DNA reads TGTGCCAGCAGCGCGGGGACAGGGCCGGCTTATGGCTACACCTTC.

The chain couples TRBV5-1 to TRBJ2-1, with 10 nucleotides matching TRBD2. This CDR3 is built from 15 residues. The J segment lost 6 bases and the V segment lost 0 bases, leaving 3 bases of the junction unmatched. Germline CDR1 reads SGHRS; CDR2 reads YFSETQ. CDR3 amino acids: CASSLGVAGGNEQFF. The CDR3 DNA reads TGCGCCAGCAGCTTGGGTGTAGCGGGAGGCAATGAGCAGTTCTTC.

This clone occurred once. This chain links TRBV27 with TRBJ1-1, with no clear D. Germline V gives CDR1 MNHEY, CDR2 SMNVEV (reference sequence). V lost 0 bases and J 4 bases, leaving 9 bases between the germline ends. CDR3 size: 14 residues. CDR3 amino acids: CASSLSVVSTEAFF. For the CDR3, the DNA is TGTGCCAGCAGTTTATCGGTCGTGAGCACTGAAGCTTTCTTT.

The gene calls are TRBV7-2 and TRBJ2-7, with a tentative D call TRBD1 (6 bases). Germline CDR1 SGHTA, CDR2 FQGNSA. Trimming removed 4 bases at V and 3 bases at J, with 13 bases between. There are 14 residues in the CDR3. The CDR3 reads CASSSNREIYEQYF. In DNA, the CDR3 is TGTGCCAGCAGCTCAAACAGGGAAATCTACGAGCAGTACTTC.

The chain employs TRBV18 and TRBJ2-3; D is perhaps TRBD1 (5 bases). The germline V gene encodes CDR1 KGHSH and CDR2 LQKENI. CDR3 length: 14 residues. Trimming took 2 bases from V and 4 from J, leaving 10 bases between them. The CDR3 nucleotides read TGTGCCAGCTCACCAGGGGTAGGGGCAGATACGCAGTATTTT. It codes for CASSPGVGADTQYF.

This sequence joins TRBV6-2 or TRBV6-3 and TRBJ1-2, with D possibly matching TRBD1 (6 bases). CDR1 and CDR2 from the germline V gene are MNHEY and SVGEGT. The length of the CDR3 is 14 residues. The germline V and J ends were trimmed by 4 bases and 7 bases, with 16 bases remaining between them. CDR3 sequence: CASSSQTGSGGYTF. In nucleotides, the CDR3 is TGTGCCAGCAGTTCCCAGACAGGTTCGGGTGGCTACACCTTC.

This rearrangement joins TRBV30 to TRBJ1-3; D ambiguous. Germline assignment: CDR1 GTSNPN and CDR2 SVGIG (reference sequence). Trimming shortened V by 5 bases and J by 1 base, and 9 bases separated the two germline ends. This CDR3 has 13 amino acids. CDR3 nucleotide sequence: TGTGCCTGGGGAATCAAATCTGGAAACACCATATATTTT. Its translation is CAWGIKSGNTIYF. The whole variable domain, filled in from reference TRBV30 and TRBJ1-3, reads SQTIHQWPATLVQPVGSPLSLECTVEGTSNPNLYWYRQAAGRGLQLLFYSVGIGQISSEVPQNLSASRPQDRQFILSSKKLLLSDSGFYLCAWGIKSGNTIYFGEGSWLTVV.

This chain links TRBV18 with TRBJ2-5; 7 bases agree with TRBD1. This CDR3 comprises 18 residues. V shed 4 bases, J shed 3 bases, and the junction held 17 bases outside the gene matches. CDR1 and CDR2 from the germline V gene are KGHSH and LQKENI. In DNA, the CDR3 is TGTGCCAGCTCACTCTTAGATAATTGGGACAGTTACAAAGAGACCCAGTACTTC. Translated: CASSLLDNWDSYKETQYF.

The CDR3 DNA reads as TGTGCCAGCAGCCGTGGGGGACTAGCGGGAGGGAGACTGGATACGCAGTATTTT. It encodes CASSRGGLAGGRLDTQYF. V gene TRBV28 combines with J gene TRBJ2-3; 16 bases agree with TRBD2. Trimming took 6 bases from V and 6 from J; bases not matched to a gene: 12. In germline, CDR1 is MDHEN, CDR2 SYDVKM. The CDR3 runs to 18 residues.

The chain has TRBV3-1 (or the pseudogene TRBV3-2) and TRBJ2-7, with D tentatively TRBD1 (6 bases). The CDR3 loop spans 13 amino acids. From germline, CDR1 is LGHDT and CDR2 YNNKEL (reference sequence). The V and J ends lost 4 bases and 5 bases respectively, with 12 bases between them. This CDR3 is CASSPRTDHEQYF. Here the CDR3 DNA reads TGTGCCAGCAGCCCCCGGACAGATCACGAGCAGTACTTC.

J is TRBJ2-6 and V is TRBV5-1; perhaps TRBD1 as D (6 bases). V was pared by 9 bases and J by 0 bases, with 10 bases between. CDR3 length equals 14 residues. Germline-derived CDR1 and CDR2 are SGHRS and YFSETQ. CDR3 sequence: CATSRGSGANVLTF. In DNA form, the CDR3 reads TGCGCCACCTCCAGGGGCTCTGGGGCCAACGTCCTGACTTTC.

J is TRBJ2-3 and V is TRBV28; TRBD1 might be the D (6 bases). The germline V and J ends were trimmed by 0 bases and 2 bases, with 15 bases remaining between them. This CDR3 has 17 amino acids. In germline, CDR1 is MDHEN, CDR2 SYDVKM. Here the CDR3 DNA reads TGTGCCAGCAGTTTATGGGGGGCAGGGGAATACACAGATACGCAGTATTTT. It specifies CASSLWGAGEYTDTQYF.

The chain carries TRBV7-2 and TRBJ2-7; a weak D match, TRBD2 (6 bases). The CDR3 extends over 16 amino acids. Per the germline V gene, CDR1 is SGHTA and CDR2 is FQGNSA. V lost 1 base, J lost 4 bases, and 17 bases lay in between. In DNA form, the CDR3 reads TGTGCCAGCAGCTTAGGCGATGGGCGGGACTGGTACGAGCAGTACTTC. It is translated as CASSLGDGRDWYEQYF. Full variable domain (outside the CDR3, taken from reference TRBV7-2 and TRBJ2-7): GAGVSQSPSNKVTEKGKDVELRCDPISGHTALYWYRQSLGQGLEFLIYFQGNSAPDKSGLPSDRFSAERTGGSVSTLTIQRTQQEDSAVYLCASSLGDGRDWYEQYFGPGTRLTVT.